The 31 T cell receptor beta chains below come from one sample, sequenced in a study of blood T cell repertoires in COVID-19 (dated by TCRdb to 2020 to 2022). Receptor libraries were prepared by the immunoSEQ multiplex PCR assay. Imported from immuneACCESS, the table was reduced by TCRdb to in-frame sequences with V and J called. These copies leave out some clones; in studies compared against another copy, an unresolved V gene accounts for under half, and the cause of the remainder is not known. The sample table holds about 350,000 clones, of which 88% were seen once. The ten largest clones represent around 0.92% of the sample. The source material was PBMCs or T cells enriched from blood (not recorded which). These receptor sequences come from a woman in her thirties who had been exposed to COVID-19.

The chain carries TRBV27 and TRBJ1-2; maybe TRBD1 (6 bases). V was clipped by 5 bases and J by 8 bases, with 21 bases between them. From germline, CDR1 is MNHEY and CDR2 SMNVEV (reference sequence). This CDR3 spans 15 amino acids. CDR3 loop: CASSPTERGLGGYTF. CDR3 DNA: TGTGCCAGCAGTCCGACCGAGCGGGGGCTCGGGGGCTACACCTTC.

A single count supports this clone. The genes are TRBV2 and TRBJ2-7; 7 bases match TRBD1. Germline V gene sequence: CDR1 SNHLY, CDR2 FYNNEI. This CDR3 has 13 amino acids. J was trimmed by 3 bases and V by 10 bases; bases with no gene match: 9. The DNA for the CDR3 is TGTGCCATTCTGACAGGGTTGAACTACGAGCAGTACTTC. Translated, it gives CAILTGLNYEQYF. Looking up the rest from reference TRBV2 and TRBJ2-7 gives the full variable domain: EPEVTQTPSHQVTQMGQEVILRCVPISNHLYFYWYRQILGQKVEFLVSFYNNEISEKSEIFDDQFSVERPDGSNFTLKIRSTKLEDSAMYFCAILTGLNYEQYFGPGTRLTVT.

V and J are TRBV7-9 and TRBJ2-7; D perhaps matches TRBD2 (5 bases). Trimming shortened V by 5 bases and J by 1 base, and 21 bases separated the two germline ends. Germline CDR1 is SEHNR and CDR2 is FQNEAQ (reference sequence). The CDR3 loop spans 17 amino acids. CDR3 in DNA: TGTGCCAGCAGCGTCAATTCAGGAACTAGTCCTTCCTACGAGCAGTACTTC. It yields the protein CASSVNSGTSPSYEQYF.

CDR3 loop: CASSRKQQGAAYGYTF. The CDR3 bases are TGTGCCAGTAGTCGAAAACAACAGGGGGCGGCCTATGGCTACACCTTC. The chain recombines TRBV19 with TRBJ1-2; 9 bases agree with TRBD1. The V segment lost 5 bases and the J segment 4 bases; nucleotides outside the gene matches: 11. The CDR3 spans 16 residues. Germline-derived CDR1 and CDR2 are LNHDA and SQIVND (reference sequence).

The chain carries TRBV9 and TRBJ1-1, with D possibly matching TRBD1 (6 bases). Deletions cut 4 bases from V and 4 bases from J, with 17 bases between. Germline CDR1 and CDR2: SGDLS and YYNGEE. The CDR3 covers 15 residues. CDR3 nucleotide sequence: TGTGCCAGCAGCCCTCACAGACAGGTGGCCACTGAAGCTTTCTTT. It yields the protein CASSPHRQVATEAFF.

The rearrangement joins TRBV7-6 to TRBJ2-2; 9 positions agree with TRBD1. Germline CDR1 reads SGHVS; CDR2 reads FNYEAQ. V gave up 5 bases and J gave up 5 bases; unmatched junction bases: 9. The CDR3 is made up of 16 amino acids. In nucleotides, the CDR3 is TGTGCCAGCAGCCCAGGGACAGGGCTTGTTACCGGGGAGCTGTTTTTT. Encoded protein: CASSPGTGLVTGELFF. The variable domain in full, completed from reference TRBV7-6 and TRBJ2-2, reads GAGVSQSPRYKVTKRGQDVALRCDPISGHVSLYWYRQALGQGPEFLTYFNYEAQQDKSGLPNDRFSAERPEGSISTLTIQRTEQRDSAMYRCASSPGTGLVTGELFFGEGSRLTVL.

The chain employs TRBV2 and TRBJ1-6; D gene ambiguous. CDR3 size: 16 residues. V dropped 2 bases and J dropped 7 bases, with 15 bases sitting between them. In germline, CDR1 is SNHLY, CDR2 FYNNEI. The CDR3 here is CASSEWPGVVNSPLHF. DNA for the CDR3: TGTGCCAGCAGTGAATGGCCGGGAGTAGTCAATTCACCCCTCCACTTT.

This clone was seen a single time. This chain uses TRBV28 with TRBJ1-5, with a possible D match to TRBD1 (6 bases). Germline CDR1 MDHEN, CDR2 SYDVKM. This CDR3 comprises 12 residues. Trimming pared 4 bases from V and 9 bases from J, leaving 10 bases between. CDR3 region: CASSWGGAPQHF. The CDR3, as DNA: TGTGCCAGCAGTTGGGGGGGGGCGCCCCAGCATTTT.

The genes are TRBV9 and TRBJ1-4, with D hard to call. V was cut by 0 bases and J by 8 bases, with 11 bases left in between. CDR1 and CDR2 from the germline V gene are SGDLS and YYNGEE. The CDR3 is 14 residues long. The CDR3 region has the DNA TGTGCCAGCAGCGTAGGTAGTGTCGGGGAAAAACTGTTTTTT. Its protein product is CASSVGSVGEKLFF.

The chain has TRBV6-5 and TRBJ2-6; D ambiguous. V was pared by 5 bases and J by 0 bases, with 5 bases between. Germline CDR1 reads MNHEY; CDR2 reads SVGAGI. The CDR3 is 14 residues long. CDR3 protein: CASSPRSGANVLTF. CDR3 in DNA: TGTGCCAGCAGTCCCCGCTCTGGGGCCAACGTCCTGACTTTC.

This clone is a singleton in its sample. The genes are TRBV2 and TRBJ1-1; D is undetermined. CDR1 is SNHLY and CDR2 is FYNNEI in the germline V gene. Trimming took off 2 bases at V and 6 bases at J, with 13 bases between the two ends. The CDR3 is 14 residues long. CDR3 residues: CASSENGRTAEAFF. DNA of the CDR3: TGTGCCAGCAGTGAAAATGGCAGAACCGCTGAAGCTTTCTTT.

The chain couples TRBV27 to TRBJ1-1, with D unclear. This CDR3 comprises 13 residues. V lost 2 bases, J lost 2 bases, and 6 bases lay in between. The germline CDR1 and CDR2 sequences are MNHEY and SMNVEV (reference sequence). The CDR3 protein is CASSLAGNTEAFF. The DNA for the CDR3 is TGTGCCAGCAGTTTAGCGGGAAACACTGAAGCTTTCTTT.

The count of this clone is one. This chain links TRBV27 with TRBJ2-7, with TRBD1 as a possible D gene (5 bases). V was clipped by 3 bases and J by 2 bases, with 8 bases between them. The germline gives CDR1 MNHEY, CDR2 SMNVEV (reference sequence). The CDR3 runs to 13 residues. In DNA, the CDR3 is TGTGCCAGCAGTTTCCAGGGTCCCTACGAGCAGTACTTC. This gives the protein CASSFQGPYEQYF.

J is TRBJ2-3 and V is TRBV11-3, with D tentatively TRBD2 (5 bases). Germline loops: CDR1 SGHNT, CDR2 YENEEA. V lost 1 base, J lost 4 bases, and 6 bases lay in between. The CDR3 is made up of 13 amino acids. In DNA, the CDR3 is TGTGCCAGCAGCTTAGGAGGGCCAGATACGCAGTATTTT. It encodes CASSLGGPDTQYF. Full variable domain (rest looked up from reference TRBV11-3 and TRBJ2-3): EAGVVQSPRYKIIEKKQPVAFWCNPISGHNTLYWYLQNLGQGPELLIRYENEEAVDDSQLPKDRFSAERLKGVDSTLKIQPAELGDSAVYLCASSLGGPDTQYFGPGTRLTVL.

This clone was observed a single time. The chain employs TRBV7-8 and TRBJ1-5; the match to TRBD1 covers 7 bases. V shed 1 base, J shed 6 bases, and the junction held 9 bases outside the gene matches. Germline values: CDR1 SGHVS, CDR2 FQNEAQ. The CDR3 runs to 16 residues. The CDR3 DNA reads TGTGCCAGCAGCTTAGAGTTGTGGGACAGAGGTCAGCCCCAGCATTTT. It codes for CASSLELWDRGQPQHF.

V is TRBV28 and J is TRBJ1-1; TRBD1 agrees at 8 bases. The germline V gene has CDR1 MDHEN and CDR2 SYDVKM. CDR3 length: 14 residues. Losses at the gene ends were 6 bases for V and 4 bases for J; bases not matched to a gene: 7. This CDR3 is CASSSTGEGTEAFF. The CDR3 DNA is TGTGCCAGCAGCTCGACAGGGGAAGGCACTGAAGCTTTCTTT.

CDR3 amino acids: CATSREAGAANEQFF. The CDR3 bases are TGTGCCACCAGCAGAGAAGCGGGAGCCGCCAATGAGCAGTTCTTC. This chain uses TRBV15 with TRBJ2-1; 8 nucleotides match TRBD2. Trimming cost V 0 bases and J 6 bases; bases outside gene matches: 4. Germline loops: CDR1 LNHNV, CDR2 YYDKDF (reference sequence). CDR3 length: 15 residues.

The chain recombines TRBV7-9 with TRBJ1-1, with 8 bases lining up with TRBD1. With 5 bases clipped from V and 0 bases from J, the junction kept 17 bases outside the gene matches. This CDR3 region has 19 residues. Per germline, CDR1 SEHNR and CDR2 FQNEAQ (reference sequence). CDR3 sequence: CASSRTDRQGRGVNTEAFF. The CDR3 coding sequence is TGTGCCAGCAGCCGAACCGACCGACAGGGGAGGGGGGTGAACACTGAAGCTTTCTTT.

This sequence joins TRBV15 and TRBJ2-1, with 9 positions matching TRBD1. Trimming took 0 bases from V and 7 from J; bases not matched to a gene: 13. CDR1 and CDR2 from the germline V gene are LNHNV and YYDKDF (reference sequence). The CDR3 totals 18 residues. CDR3 DNA: TGTGCCACCAGCAGAGATAAGCCGGGACAGGGTCGTAGGAATGAGCAGTTCTTC. This encodes CATSRDKPGQGRRNEQFF.

This chain joins TRBV11-3 and TRBJ1-1, with D possibly being TRBD1 (6 bases). CDR3 length: 14 amino acids. Germline V lookup: CDR1 SGHNT, CDR2 YENEEA. V was shortened by 5 bases and J by 2 bases, with 12 bases between the two germline ends. The CDR3 nucleotides read TGTGCCAGCAGCGCAGGACAGCCCAACACTGAAGCTTTCTTT. Protein product: CASSAGQPNTEAFF.

The chain employs TRBV13 and TRBJ2-1, with D unresolved. CDR3 size: 14 residues. The V gene's germline CDR1 is PRHDT and CDR2 FYEKMQ (reference sequence). V shed 2 bases and J shed 6 bases, with 11 bases lying between them. CDR3 sequence: CASSLSPSGNEQFF. CDR3 nucleotide sequence: TGTGCCAGCAGCTTAAGCCCATCGGGCAATGAGCAGTTCTTC.

The chain employs TRBV5-1 and TRBJ2-7; tentative D call: TRBD2 (6 bases). V lost 4 bases and J lost 6, with 17 bases in between. This CDR3 has 14 amino acids. The V gene's germline CDR1 is SGHRS and CDR2 YFSETQ. This CDR3 reads CASSTGLLGGEQYF. The CDR3 coding sequence is TGCGCCAGCAGCACCGGCCTCCTCGGGGGCGAGCAGTACTTC.

The chain is built from TRBV27 and TRBJ2-7; perhaps TRBD2 as D (6 bases). Germline V gives CDR1 MNHEY, CDR2 SMNVEV (reference sequence). The CDR3 extends over 12 amino acids. Trimming took 6 bases from V and 7 from J, leaving 13 bases between them. CDR3: CASRPGRGEQYF. CDR3 coding DNA: TGTGCCAGCAGACCGGGCCGGGGGGAGCAGTACTTC.

The CDR3 loop reads CASSDSGRQGGRSAPLHF. The CDR3 DNA sequence: TGTGCCAGCAGTGACTCGGGCCGACAGGGAGGCCGGTCGGCACCCCTCCACTTT. The chain joins TRBV6-4 to TRBJ1-6; TRBD1 matches at 7 bases. V lost 0 bases and J lost 11; bases outside the gene matches: 16. CDR3 length: 18 amino acids. CDR1 and CDR2 from the germline V gene are MRHNA and SNTAGT.

This clone was detected only once. V gene TRBV5-6 combines with J gene TRBJ1-2, with a possible D match to TRBD1 (6 bases). V lost 0 bases to trimming and J lost 8 bases, with 14 bases between them. Per germline, CDR1 SGHDT and CDR2 YYEEEE. The CDR3 consists of 14 residues. The CDR3 region is CASSLGTGSGGYTF. The CDR3 nucleotides are TGTGCCAGCAGCTTGGGAACAGGGTCGGGAGGCTACACCTTC.

This chain joins TRBV19 and TRBJ1-1; 7 positions match TRBD1. CDR3 length: 14 amino acids. The germline gives CDR1 LNHDA, CDR2 SQIVND (reference sequence). J was trimmed by 1 base and V by 8 bases; bases with no gene match: 7. The CDR3 nucleotides read TGTGCCAGTTACCTACAGGGGAGGAACACTGAAGCTTTCTTT. This gives the protein CASYLQGRNTEAFF.

The chain couples TRBV2 to TRBJ2-1, with 9 bases aligning to TRBD2. The CDR3 extends over 13 amino acids. Per germline, CDR1 SNHLY and CDR2 FYNNEI. Trimming removed 8 bases from V and 5 bases from J; junction bases left unmatched: 4. CDR3 in DNA: TGTGCCAGCTTGCGGGAGGGCAACAATGAGCAGTTCTTC. As protein: CASLREGNNEQFF.

The chain links TRBV25-1 to TRBJ1-1; the match to TRBD1 covers 10 bases. The CDR3 has 14 residues. Germline V gives CDR1 MGHDK, CDR2 SYGVNS. J gave up 9 bases and V 4 bases, and 8 bases lay outside the gene matches. The CDR3 nucleotides are TGTGCCAGCAGTGCAAGACAGGGGGCCGGAAAAGCTTTCTTT. Its translation is CASSARQGAGKAFF.

This clone appeared a single time. V usage is TRBV21-1 and J usage is TRBJ2-4; the table assigns TRBD2, which was not confirmed against the DNA. TRBV21-1 is a pseudogene segment. The CDR3 has 16 amino acids. The CDR3 nucleotides are TGTGCCAGCAGCAAAGCGGGGAGGGTGGCCAAAAACATTCAGTACTTC. It specifies CASSKAGRVAKNIQYF.

V is TRBV14 and J is TRBJ1-2; maybe TRBD1 (6 bases). The V gene's germline CDR1 is SGHDN and CDR2 FVKESK. V was clipped by 4 bases and J by 2 bases, with 8 bases between them. The CDR3 length is 13 residues. The CDR3 sequence is CASSRQGNYGYTF. In DNA, the CDR3 is TGTGCCAGCAGCCGGCAGGGGAACTATGGCTACACCTTC.

The rearrangement joins TRBV11-2 to TRBJ2-1; D ambiguous. This CDR3 has 13 amino acids. V gave up 5 bases and J gave up 0 bases, with 5 bases separating them. Germline CDR1 is SGHAT and CDR2 is FQNNGV. CDR3 in amino acids: CASSLNSYNEQFF. CDR3 nucleotide sequence: TGTGCCAGCAGCCTAAACTCCTACAATGAGCAGTTCTTC. Based on the CDR3 plus reference TRBV11-2 and TRBJ2-1, the full variable domain is EAGVAQSPRYKIIEKRQSVAFWCNPISGHATLYWYQQILGQGPKLLIQFQNNGVVDDSQLPKDRFSAERLKGVDSTLKIQPAKLEDSAVYLCASSLNSYNEQFFGPGTRLTVL.